This TCR beta chain was recovered during a study of radiation and T cells in renal cell carcinoma. For the study at large: Nephrectomy followed 15 Gy stereotactic body radiation by 4 weeks. Study-level results: No pretreatment tumor biopsies were available for baseline clonotypes. In blood, top tumor clones expanded by 2 weeks, shrinking by 4.

With regard to this clone: Its antigen is still unknown.

The time point denotes: baseline pretreatment blood. Treatment defined: 15 Gy SBRT to primary tumor, nephrectomy 4 weeks later. Serial blood draws occurred at baseline and 2 and 4 weeks post-SBRT. The CDR3 has 14 amino acids. V lost 4 bases, J lost 3 bases, and 10 bases lay in between. Germline V gene lookup returns CDR1 MGHRA and CDR2 YSYEKL. Some clones are missing from TCRdb's copy, which holds only in-frame ones; the method was immunoSEQ multiplex PCR. Of approximately 90,000 clones listed, 65% to 90% were seen once; the top ten hold roughly 8%. This sequence originates from a man between 50 and 59 years old with renal cell carcinoma. The sequencing used blood, collected from a patient whose treatment included radiotherapy and nephrectomy. This sequence joins TRBV4-1 and TRBJ1-3; D possibly corresponds to TRBD1 (5 bases). The CDR3 region has the DNA TGCGCCAGCAGCCTGCAGGGTGGTGGAAACACCATATATTTT. It translates to CASSLQGGGNTIYF.